These 31 T cell receptor beta chains were all obtained from the same sample, sequenced in a study of blood T cells in healthy people across ages. The second PCR ran roughly 6 to 12 cycles with a sample-barcoded 5' primer and J-beta primers. TCRdb analysed the 5' RACE reads with MiXCR anew, one entry per CDR3 protein. In the table there are about 1,600,000 distinct CDR3 sequences, around 42% of which are singletons. Sequenced: blood. The receptors come from a woman aged 18-29 years in good health.

This clonotype was seen a handful of times. This sequence joins TRBV29-1 and TRBJ1-5; 10 nucleotides agree with TRBD1. Trimming at V came to 6 bases and at J to 7 bases, leaving 9 bases not matched to a gene. Germline V lookup: CDR1 SQVTM, CDR2 ANQGSEA. The CDR3 extends over 14 amino acids. Here the CDR3 reads CSVGTGAESQPQHF. The CDR3 DNA follows: TGCAGCGTAGGGACAGGGGCCGAGTCGCAGCCCCAGCATTTT.

The V gene is TRBV12-3 or TRBV12-4, the J gene TRBJ2-2; D could derive from TRBD1 or TRBD2 (6 bases each). Trimming cost V 3 bases and J 5 bases, with 16 bases left between them. The length of the CDR3 is 16 residues. The CDR3 nucleotides read TGTGCCAGCAGTTTTTTAGGAGGGGGGAATACCGGGGAGCTGTTTTTT. Translated: CASSFLGGGNTGELFF.

The chain has TRBV5-1 and TRBJ2-1; 10 nucleotides line up with TRBD1. Germline V gene lookup returns CDR1 SGHRS and CDR2 YFSETQ. CDR3 length: 15 residues. The trim removed 4 bases at V and 6 bases at J, leaving 7 bases unmatched. The CDR3 region is CASSPNGDRGNEQFF. In nucleotides, the CDR3 is TGCGCCAGCAGCCCAAACGGGGACAGGGGCAATGAGCAGTTCTTC.

The chain joins TRBV15 to TRBJ1-1; D might be TRBD1 (6 bases). There are 15 residues in the CDR3. The germline V and J ends were trimmed by 0 bases and 1 base, with 9 bases remaining between them. Germline-derived CDR1 and CDR2 are LNHNV and YYDKDF (reference sequence). DNA for the CDR3: TGTGCCACCAGCAGAGATTGGGGGCCGAACACTGAAGCTTTCTTT. Translation: CATSRDWGPNTEAFF.

The V and J genes are TRBV14 and TRBJ2-1; 14 nucleotides align to TRBD2. Matching the DNA end better, TRBJ2-7 makes the J call doubtful. CDR3 length: 16 amino acids. Germline values: CDR1 SGHDN, CDR2 FVKESK. In nucleotides, the CDR3 is TGTGCCAGCACCACGACTAGCGGGAGGGCCCGGGACGAGCAGTACTTC. It encodes CASTTTSGRARDEQYF.

This clonotype was seen more than once but under ten times. CDR3 amino acids: CASAKPGEFPDTQYF. The DNA for the CDR3 is TGTGCCAGCGCCAAACCGGGGGAGTTTCCAGATACGCAGTATTTT. The chain carries TRBV2 and TRBJ2-3; TRBD2 might be the D (6 bases). The CDR3 covers 15 residues. Germline V gene data show CDR1 as SNHLY and CDR2 as FYNNEI. The V and J ends lost 8 bases and 4 bases respectively, with 19 bases between them.

The chain recombines TRBV7-9 with TRBJ2-1; 11 bases are shared with TRBD2. CDR1 SEHNR and CDR2 FQNEAQ come from the germline V gene (reference sequence). This CDR3 is 15 amino acids long. V gave up 4 bases and J gave up 7 bases; unmatched junction bases: 6. CDR3: CASSSIRLAGNEQFF. CDR3 coding DNA: TGTGCCAGCAGCTCTATTCGACTAGCGGGAAATGAGCAGTTCTTC.

The J gene is TRBJ1-5, the V gene TRBV27; 10 positions agree with TRBD1. The germline gives CDR1 MNHEY, CDR2 SMNVEV (reference sequence). V lost 1 base and J lost 6; bases outside the gene matches: 3. This CDR3 spans 15 amino acids. The CDR3 spells CASSLLGDRGQPQHF. The CDR3 DNA is TGTGCCAGCAGTTTATTGGGGGACAGGGGTCAGCCCCAGCATTTT.

In this sample, this clonotype turned up a few times. V usage is TRBV6-1 and J usage is TRBJ2-1, with 9 bases fitting TRBD2. V lost 6 bases, J lost 1 base, and 16 bases stayed unmatched. Looked up from germline, CDR1 is MNHNS and CDR2 is SASEGT. This CDR3 comprises 19 residues. In DNA, the CDR3 is TGTGCCAGCAGAACAACACCGGGACTAGCCTATGTTTCCTACAATGAGCAGTTCTTC. Amino acids: CASRTTPGLAYVSYNEQFF.

The chain joins TRBV2 to TRBJ1-3, with D perhaps TRBD1 (6 bases). Per germline, CDR1 SNHLY and CDR2 FYNNEI. The CDR3 runs 15 residues. Trimming took off 6 bases at V and 0 bases at J, with 12 bases between the two ends. CDR3 coding DNA: TGTGCCAGCAGCCGGGGACAACTCTCTGGAAACACCATATATTTT. It translates to CASSRGQLSGNTIYF.

V usage is TRBV2 and J usage is TRBJ2-1; possible D gene TRBD2, 5 bases. This CDR3 contains 13 residues. Trimming removed 5 bases at V and 8 bases at J, with 13 bases between. CDR1 and CDR2 from the germline V gene are SNHLY and FYNNEI. In DNA form, the CDR3 reads TGTGCCAGCAGTCTTGCCGGGGAGTATGAGCAGTTCTTC. It encodes CASSLAGEYEQFF.

This clonotype was seen only a few times. The rearrangement uses TRBV2 and TRBJ2-4; 7 positions agree with TRBD1. The CDR3 is 14 amino acids. The ends lost 6 bases at V and 5 bases at J; junction bases unmatched: 7. Germline values: CDR1 SNHLY, CDR2 FYNNEI. In DNA form, the CDR3 reads TGTGCCAGCAGCACCGGGACAGCTCAAAACATTCAGTACTTC. Translating it yields CASSTGTAQNIQYF.

A few counts support this clonotype. This chain connects TRBV3-1 to TRBJ2-7; 8 bases align to TRBD1. With 7 bases clipped from V and 0 bases from J, the junction kept 8 bases outside the gene matches. Germline-derived CDR1 and CDR2 are LGHDT and YNNKEL (reference sequence). The CDR3 is 15 residues long. CDR3: CASTLMTGASYEQYF. The CDR3 bases are TGTGCCAGCACCCTGATGACAGGGGCCTCCTACGAGCAGTACTTC.

The V and J genes are TRBV20-1 and TRBJ2-1, with TRBD2 matching over 7 bases. Germline CDR1 DFQATT, CDR2 SNEGSKA (reference sequence). CDR3 length: 15 amino acids. V shed 2 bases and J 4 bases; nucleotides not matched to a gene: 8. CDR3 coding DNA: TGCAGTGCTAGATCCGGACTAGGAGGATACAATGAGCAGTTCTTC. Translation gives CSARSGLGGYNEQFF.

This clonotype was counted a few times. The chain couples TRBV27 to TRBJ1-5, with D perhaps TRBD1 (5 bases). The CDR3 is made up of 15 amino acids. Germline V gene sequence: CDR1 MNHEY, CDR2 SMNVEV (reference sequence). Trimming took 3 bases from V and 4 from J, leaving 13 bases between them. The CDR3 loop is CASSFTSGLNQPQHF. The CDR3 DNA follows: TGTGCCAGCAGTTTTACCTCAGGGTTGAATCAGCCCCAGCATTTT.

This clonotype has just a few counts. The rearrangement uses TRBV24-1 and TRBJ2-3; 8 positions match TRBD1. The junction had 4 bases not matched to a gene; V was cut back by 4 bases and J by 2 bases. Germline CDR1 and CDR2: KGHDR and SFDVKD. The CDR3 is made up of 15 amino acids. The CDR3 DNA reads as TGTGCCACCAGTGACCTGGACAGGGACACAGATACGCAGTATTTT. This sequence encodes CATSDLDRDTDTQYF.

About this clonotype: A clone one base away is much larger, so this may be a read error. The chain recombines TRBV4-1 with TRBJ2-5; no clear D. V was clipped by 0 bases and J by 4 bases, with 6 bases between them. Per the germline V gene, CDR1 is MGHRA and CDR2 is YSYEKL. This CDR3 region has 13 residues. The DNA of the CDR3 is TGCGCCAGCAGCCAAGATTACGGAGAGACCCAGTACTTC. Translated, it gives CASSQDYGETQYF.

CDR3 sequence: CASSQEAVAANVLTF. The DNA of the CDR3 is TGCGCCAGCAGCCAAGAAGCGGTTGCGGCCAACGTCCTGACTTTC. The gene calls are TRBV4-1 and TRBJ2-6, with D possibly TRBD2 on 5 matching bases. V lost 0 bases and J 6 bases, leaving 9 bases between the germline ends. Germline V gene sequence: CDR1 MGHRA, CDR2 YSYEKL. The CDR3 loop spans 15 amino acids.

The rearrangement uses TRBV7-2 and TRBJ2-7; 10 nucleotides agree with TRBD2. Germline lookup yields CDR1 SGHTA and CDR2 FQGNSA. This CDR3 is 13 amino acids long. The trim removed 4 bases at V and 12 bases at J, leaving 9 bases unmatched. CDR3 coding DNA: TGTGCCAGCAGCTCCTGGACTAGCGGCGGACGGTACTTC. Residues: CASSSWTSGGRYF. The variable domain in full, with the rest retrieved from reference TRBV7-2 and TRBJ2-7, is GAGVSQSPSNKVTEKGKDVELRCDPISGHTALYWYRQSLGQGLEFLIYFQGNSAPDKSGLPSDRFSAERTGGSVSTLTIQRTQQEDSAVYLCASSSWTSGGRYFGPGTRLTVT.

This chain connects TRBV5-1 to TRBJ2-1; TRBD1 might be the D (5 bases). The J call may be in error: the DNA end matches TRBJ2-7 better. There are 15 residues in the CDR3. Germline values: CDR1 SGHRS, CDR2 YFSETQ. CDR3 in amino acids: CASSLRGSVTDEQYF. The CDR3 DNA reads TGCGCCAGCAGCTTGAGGGGATCCGTAACCGACGAGCAGTACTTC.

The chain links TRBV10-3 to TRBJ2-5; 11 positions agree with TRBD2. The end of the DNA fits TRBJ2-7 better, so the J call may be wrong. This CDR3 has 15 residues. CDR1 is ENHRY, CDR2 SYGVKD, per germline. CDR3 amino acids: CAISANSGRGYEQYF. As DNA, the CDR3 is TGTGCCATCAGTGCTAATAGCGGGAGGGGCTACGAGCAGTACTTC.

The rearrangement uses TRBV3-1 and TRBJ2-4; 8 bases map to TRBD2. The J call may be wrong; the DNA end is better matched by TRBJ2-7. In germline, CDR1 is LGHDT, CDR2 YNNKEL (reference sequence). This CDR3 is 14 amino acids long. The DNA for the CDR3 is TGTGCCAGCAGCGCTGGGACTAGAGGTGGCGAGCAGTACTTC. This gives the protein CASSAGTRGGEQYF.

This clonotype was recorded only once. The gene calls are TRBV9 and TRBJ2-7; 8 bases fit TRBD1. The CDR3 consists of 15 residues. The germline V gene encodes CDR1 SGDLS and CDR2 YYNGEE. V was clipped by 1 base and J by 7 bases; unmatched bases: 10. CDR3 sequence: CASSVSGDRGLEQYF. As DNA, the CDR3 is TGTGCCAGCAGCGTAAGTGGTGACAGGGGACTTGAGCAGTACTTC.

The chain links TRBV20-1 to TRBJ2-1; 9 positions agree with TRBD1. The V gene end was trimmed by 8 bases and the J gene end by 7 bases; junction bases not matched to a gene: 15. The germline CDR1 and CDR2 sequences are DFQATT and SNEGSKA (reference sequence). CDR3 length: 15 residues. The CDR3 DNA is TGCAGTCCATATTCCCCGACAGGGGGGCGGAATGAGCAGTTCTTC. Amino acid sequence: CSPYSPTGGRNEQFF.

This clonotype turned up a few times. The V call is TRBV5-1, the J call TRBJ2-7; the match to TRBD2 covers 7 bases. Losses at the gene ends were 2 bases for V and 7 bases for J; bases not matched to a gene: 0. The CDR3 covers 11 residues. The germline V gene has CDR1 SGHRS and CDR2 YFSETQ. The CDR3 DNA reads as TGCGCCAGCAGCTTACTAGCGGAGCAGTACTTC. Its protein is CASSLLAEQYF.

The genes are TRBV5-1 and TRBJ2-5, with D perhaps TRBD2 (6 bases). The CDR3 loop spans 13 amino acids. The germline V gene encodes CDR1 SGHRS and CDR2 YFSETQ. V lost 1 base, J lost 5 bases, and 9 bases lay in between. The DNA for the CDR3 is TGCGCCAGCAGCTTGTACCTAGCGGAGACCCAGTACTTC. Translation gives CASSLYLAETQYF.

A remark on this clonotype: A much larger clone differs by one base, so this may be a read error. The V call is TRBV28, the J call TRBJ2-1; tentatively, D is TRBD2 (5 bases). Germline V gene data show CDR1 as MDHEN and CDR2 as SYDVKM. CDR3 length: 11 amino acids. The CDR3 nucleotides read TGTGCCAGCAGTGCCGCGAGGGAGCGGTTCTTC. Amino acid sequence: CASSAARERFF. Full variable domain (outside the CDR3, taken from reference TRBV28 and TRBJ2-1): DVKVTQSSRYLVKRTGEKVFLECVQDMDHENMFWYRQDPGLGLRLIYFSYDVKMKEKGDIPEGYSVSREKKERFSLILESASTNQTSMYLCASSAARERFFGPGTRLTVL.

This clonotype was found a few times. The chain employs TRBV20-1 and TRBJ2-1; 15 nucleotides match TRBD2. Germline-derived CDR1 and CDR2 are DFQATT and SNEGSKA (reference sequence). CDR3 length equals 17 residues. V was pared by 6 bases and J by 0 bases, with 6 bases of the junction left unmatched. DNA for the CDR3: TGCAGTGCAGGGGGACTAGCGGGGGGTAGCTCCTACAATGAGCAGTTCTTC. It translates to CSAGGLAGGSSYNEQFF.

This chain links TRBV7-9 with TRBJ1-5; TRBD1 matches at 8 bases. J gave up 7 bases and V 5 bases, and 10 bases lay outside the gene matches. The CDR3 is 15 amino acids. CDR1 and CDR2 from the germline V gene are SEHNR and FQNEAQ (reference sequence). The CDR3 region is CASSPDRVTGQPQHF. The DNA of the CDR3 is TGTGCCAGCAGCCCGGACAGGGTGACGGGGCAGCCCCAGCATTTT.

The table lists this clonotype with a count of one. The V gene is TRBV4-3, the J gene TRBJ1-2; D gene unclear. The CDR3 is 13 residues long. Germline CDR1 reads LGHNA; CDR2 reads YSLEER. Trimming removed 1 base from V and 5 bases from J, with 8 bases in between. Written as DNA, the CDR3 is TGCGCCAGCAGCCAAGTTTCCGGGTATGGCTACACCTTC. Translation gives CASSQVSGYGYTF.

CDR3 in DNA: TGTGCCATCAGCGTGGGGAGCCTACCGGGACAGGGGGCGAATGAGCAGTTCTTC. This sequence encodes CAISVGSLPGQGANEQFF. The V call is TRBV10-3, the J call TRBJ2-1, with 12 bases identical to TRBD1. This CDR3 region has 18 residues. Germline V gene data show CDR1 as ENHRY and CDR2 as SYGVKD. V shed 6 bases, J shed 7 bases, and the junction held 16 bases outside the gene matches.